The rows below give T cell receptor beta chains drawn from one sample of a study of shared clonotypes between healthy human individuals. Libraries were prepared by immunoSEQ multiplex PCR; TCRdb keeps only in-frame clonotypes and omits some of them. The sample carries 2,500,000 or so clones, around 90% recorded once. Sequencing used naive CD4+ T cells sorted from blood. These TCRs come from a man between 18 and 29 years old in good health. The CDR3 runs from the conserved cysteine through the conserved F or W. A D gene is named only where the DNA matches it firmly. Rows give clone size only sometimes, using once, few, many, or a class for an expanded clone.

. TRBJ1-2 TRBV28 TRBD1 TGTGCCAGCCAGGGACAGGGAGTCTACACCTTC CASQGQGVYTF
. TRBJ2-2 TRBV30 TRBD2 TGTGCCTGGAGTGGGTCTAGCGGGGCGGCCGGGGAGCTGTTTTTT CAWSGSSGAAGELFF
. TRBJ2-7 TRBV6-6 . TGTGCCACCCGGAGGGCCCGTGGCGAGCAGTACTTC CATRRARGEQYF
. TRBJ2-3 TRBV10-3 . TGTGCCATCAGCGCTTCCCGGACTAGCACAGATACGCAGTATTTT CAISASRTSTDTQYF
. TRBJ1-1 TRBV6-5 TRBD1 TGTGCCAGCAGTTACGATTCGGACAGGTCGAGGACTGAAGCTTTCTTT CASSYDSDRSRTEAFF
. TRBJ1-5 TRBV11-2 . TGTGCCAGCAGCCACGACTGGGGCAATCAGCCCCAGCATTTT CASSHDWGNQPQHF
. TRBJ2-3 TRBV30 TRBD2 TGTGCCTGGACTAAGCGGGGGGTCACAGATACGCAGTATTTT CAWTKRGVTDTQYF
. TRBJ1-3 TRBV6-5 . TGTGCCAGCAGTTACTCTGCAGGGACGGCTGGAAACACCATATATTTT CASSYSAGTAGNTIYF
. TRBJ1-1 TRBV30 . TGTGCCTGTAACATCAGGAGGGGGGGGAACACTGAAGCTTTCTTT CACNIRRGGNTEAFF
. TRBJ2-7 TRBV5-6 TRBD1 TGTGCCAGCAGCTGGGGGACAGGGCTCTACGAGCAGTACTTC CASSWGTGLYEQYF
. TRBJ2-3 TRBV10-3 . TGTGCCATCAGGACTTTCCGGGGCGACACAGATACGCAGTATTTT CAIRTFRGDTDTQYF
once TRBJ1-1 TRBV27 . TGTGCCAGCAGTTTGGGGGGGGGCGCTGAAGCTTTCTTT CASSLGGGAEAFF
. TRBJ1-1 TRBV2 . TGTGCCAGCAGTGGGGCAGTGAACACTGAAGCTTTCTTT CASSGAVNTEAFF
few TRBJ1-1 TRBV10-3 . TGTGCCACCCAAGACTATATGAACACTGAAGCTTTCTTT CATQDYMNTEAFF
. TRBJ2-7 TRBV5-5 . TGTGCCAGCACCCTCACGATGGACTACGAGCAGTACTTC CASTLTMDYEQYF
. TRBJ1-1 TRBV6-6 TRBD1 TGTGCCAGCAGTTTGACAGGGGGCACTGAAGCTTTCTTT CASSLTGGTEAFF
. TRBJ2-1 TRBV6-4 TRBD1 TGTGCCAGCAGTCCACAGGGGGCTAGCGATGAGCAGTTCTTC CASSPQGASDEQFF
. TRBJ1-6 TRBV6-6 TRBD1 TGTGCCAGCAGTCGGACAGGCGGCTCCTATAATTCACCCCTCCACTTT CASSRTGGSYNSPLHF
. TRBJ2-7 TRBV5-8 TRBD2 TGTGCCAGCAGCTTGGCTGCTAGCGGGTACACCTACGAGCAGTACTTC CASSLAASGYTYEQYF
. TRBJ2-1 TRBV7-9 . TGTGCCAGCAGCTCCTACCGTAGCGGCAATGAGCAGTTCTTC CASSSYRSGNEQFF
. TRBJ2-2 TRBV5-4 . TGTGCCAGCTCAGCGGGACAATCCACCGGGGAGCTGTTTTTT CASSAGQSTGELFF
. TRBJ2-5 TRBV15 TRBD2 TGTGCCACCAGCAGAGATGGTGGGGGGACTAGCGGGAAAGAGACCCAGTACTTC CATSRDGGGTSGKETQYF
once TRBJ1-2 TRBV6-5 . TGTGCCAGCAGTTACTCGGGGCCTCGCGGCTACACCTTC CASSYSGPRGYTF
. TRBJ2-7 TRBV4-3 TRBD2 TGCGCCAGCAGCCAAGCGGGACTAGCGGGTAGCGAGCAGTACTTC CASSQAGLAGSEQYF
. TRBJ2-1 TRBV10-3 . TGTGCCATCAGACCTCAGGGGAGCTCCTACAATGAGCAGTTCTTC CAIRPQGSSYNEQFF
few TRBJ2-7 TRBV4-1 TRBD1 TGCGCCAGCAGCCACCAGGGGACAGGCTACGAGCAGTACTTC CASSHQGTGYEQYF
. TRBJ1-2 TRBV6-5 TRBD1 TGTGCCAGCAGTTCGGGGACAGGGGCCTATGGCTACACCTTC CASSSGTGAYGYTF
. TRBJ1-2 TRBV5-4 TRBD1 TGTGCCAGCAAGTTGACAGGGTTCGGTGGCTACACCTTC CASKLTGFGGYTF
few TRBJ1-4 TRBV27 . TGTGCCAGCAGTTTCCAGGGGAGTGAAAAACTGTTTTTT CASSFQGSEKLFF
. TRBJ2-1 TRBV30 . TGTGCCTGTGGTAGGGAAGGCAGTAGGTATGAGCAGTTCTTC CACGREGSRYEQFF
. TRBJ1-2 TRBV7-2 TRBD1 TGTGCCAGCAGCTCTAATACCGGGACAGGATTAGGCTACACCTTC CASSSNTGTGLGYTF
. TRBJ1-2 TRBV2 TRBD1 TGTGCCAGCAGTGAAAGTCGGGTCAGGGGGTTCGAAGGCTACACCTTC CASSESRVRGFEGYTF
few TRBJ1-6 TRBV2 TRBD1 TGTGCCAGCAGTGACAGGGGGTCCTATAATTCACCCCTCCACTTT CASSDRGSYNSPLHF
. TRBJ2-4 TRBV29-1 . TGCAGCGTTGTGGAGGGGACGGGAAACATTCAGTACTTC CSVVEGTGNIQYF
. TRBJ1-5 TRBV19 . TGTGCCAGTAGTTACGACAGCAATCAGCCCCAGCATTTT CASSYDSNQPQHF
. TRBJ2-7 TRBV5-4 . TGTGCCAGCAGCCTGGGTGCCTCCTACGAGCAGTACTTC CASSLGASYEQYF
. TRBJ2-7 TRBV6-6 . TGTGCCAGCAGTCAAAGACCAGGACTGCTCGACGAGCAGTACTTC CASSQRPGLLDEQYF
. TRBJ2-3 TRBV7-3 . TGTGCCAGCAGCTCGGGGGCCCACCCGGGGGCAGATACGCAGTATTTT CASSSGAHPGADTQYF
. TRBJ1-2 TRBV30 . TGTGCCTGGAGTGCTTGGGAGGGCGGCTACACCTTC CAWSAWEGGYTF
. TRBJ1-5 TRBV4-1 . TGCGCCAGCAGTCCTTTCGGACGGCCCAATCAGCCCCAGCATTTT CASSPFGRPNQPQHF
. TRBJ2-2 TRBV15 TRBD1 TGTGCCACCACGGGCAGGGGGCTCACCGGGGAGCTGTTTTTT CATTGRGLTGELFF
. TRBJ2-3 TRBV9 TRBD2 TGTGCCAGCAGCGTATTTGGGACTAGCGGCACAGATACGCAGTATTTT CASSVFGTSGTDTQYF
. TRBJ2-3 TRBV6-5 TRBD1 TGTGCCAGCAGACCACAGGGGGCCAGCACAGATACGCAGTATTTT CASRPQGASTDTQYF
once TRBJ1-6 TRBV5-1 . TGCGCCAGCAGCTGGGAGCAGGGTGGAAATTCACCCCTCCACTTT CASSWEQGGNSPLHF
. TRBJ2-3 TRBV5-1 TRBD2 TGCGCCAGCAGCTTGGAGAGCGGGAGGAGCACAGATACGCAGTATTTT CASSLESGRSTDTQYF
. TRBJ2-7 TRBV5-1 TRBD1 TGCGCCAGCAGCTGGGGACAGGGTAACTACGAGCAGTACTTC CASSWGQGNYEQYF
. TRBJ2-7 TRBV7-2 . TGTGCCAGCAGCTTAGATGTTAGGCGGGCCCCTACGCAGTACTTC CASSLDVRRAPTQYF
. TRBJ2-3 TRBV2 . TGTGCCACCCGGACATCGGGGTCGAACACAGATACGCAGTATTTT CATRTSGSNTDTQYF
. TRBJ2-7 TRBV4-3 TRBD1 TGCGCCAGCAGCCCTGATCCGACAGGGGGCCAGTACTTC CASSPDPTGGQYF
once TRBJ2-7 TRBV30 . TGTGCCTGGAGCCCAGACGTAACCTACGAGCAGTACTTC CAWSPDVTYEQYF
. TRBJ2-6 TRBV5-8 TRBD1 TGTGCCAGCAGCTTTTACAGGGGCTCTGGGGCCAACGTCCTGACTTTC CASSFYRGSGANVLTF
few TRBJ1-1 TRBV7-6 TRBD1 TGTGCCAGCAGCTTAGGAGGGGGCTTGGCAGAAGCTTTCTTT CASSLGGGLAEAFF
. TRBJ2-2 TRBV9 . TGTGCCAGCAGCGTAGAATATTCCGCGGAGCTGTTTTTT CASSVEYSAELFF
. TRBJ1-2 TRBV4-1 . TGCGCCAGCAGCCCCCTAGGCCAGGGGCCCAGATCTGGCTACACCTTC CASSPLGQGPRSGYTF
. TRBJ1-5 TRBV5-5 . TGTGCCAGCAGCTTGGGGGGTCAGCAGCCCCAGCATTTT CASSLGGQQPQHF
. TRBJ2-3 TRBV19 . TGTGCCAGTAGTACGCCCTCTGGCACAGATACGCAGTATTTT CASSTPSGTDTQYF
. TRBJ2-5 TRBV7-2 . TGTGCCAGCAGCCCCCGGTTGTACCAAGAGACCCAGTACTTC CASSPRLYQETQYF
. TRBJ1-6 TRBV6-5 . TGTGCCAGCAGTTACGGGGGATTGGATTCACCCCTCCACTTT CASSYGGLDSPLHF
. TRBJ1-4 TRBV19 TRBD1 TGTGCCAGTAGTTCTTCCTCAGGGGGGGGAAATGAAAAACTGTTTTTT CASSSSSGGGNEKLFF
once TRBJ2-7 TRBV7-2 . TGTGCCAGCAGCTTAGTCCAGTCCTCCTACGAGCAGTACTTC CASSLVQSSYEQYF